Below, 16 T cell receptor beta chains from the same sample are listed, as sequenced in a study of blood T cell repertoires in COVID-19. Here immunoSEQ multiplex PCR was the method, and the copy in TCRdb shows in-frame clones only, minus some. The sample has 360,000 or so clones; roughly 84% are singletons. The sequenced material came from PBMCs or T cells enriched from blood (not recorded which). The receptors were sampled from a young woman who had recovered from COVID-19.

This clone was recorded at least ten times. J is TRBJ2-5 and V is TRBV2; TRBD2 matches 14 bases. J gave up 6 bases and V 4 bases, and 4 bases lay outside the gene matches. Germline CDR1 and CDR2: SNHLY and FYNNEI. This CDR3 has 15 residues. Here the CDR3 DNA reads TGTGCCAGCAGTGGCGGGACTAGCGGGGGTCAGACCCAGTACTTC. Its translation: CASSGGTSGGQTQYF.

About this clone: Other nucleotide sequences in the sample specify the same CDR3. The DNA of the CDR3 is TGTGCCAGCAGCTCAAACTACGAGCAGTACTTC. Its protein product is CASSSNYEQYF. The V and J genes are TRBV7-9 and TRBJ2-7; D not resolved. Germline lookup yields CDR1 SEHNR and CDR2 FQNEAQ (reference sequence). Trimming shortened V by 4 bases and J by 3 bases, and 4 bases separated the two germline ends. This CDR3 spans 11 amino acids.

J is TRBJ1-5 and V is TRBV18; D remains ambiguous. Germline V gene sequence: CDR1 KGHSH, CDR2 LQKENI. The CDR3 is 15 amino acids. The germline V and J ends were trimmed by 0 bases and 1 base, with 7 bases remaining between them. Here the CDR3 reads CASSPPTSSNQPQHF. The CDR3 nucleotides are TGTGCCAGCTCACCACCGACATCCAGCAATCAGCCCCAGCATTTT.

For the CDR3, the DNA is TGTGCCAGCTCCCTGGGCCAGCTCGAAGCTTTCTTT. It codes for CASSLGQLEAFF. This chain joins TRBV18 and TRBJ1-1; no firm D call. CDR1 and CDR2 (germline): KGHSH, LQKENI. Trimming cost V 6 bases and J 8 bases, with 13 bases left between them. This CDR3 region has 12 residues.

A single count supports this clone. The CDR3 is CATSRGLLAGGSDTQYF. The CDR3 DNA reads as TGTGCCACCAGCAGAGGCCTACTAGCGGGAGGATCAGATACGCAGTATTTT. V is TRBV15 and J is TRBJ2-3; TRBD2 agrees at 12 bases. The CDR3 length is 17 residues. CDR1 and CDR2 from the germline V gene are LNHNV and YYDKDF (reference sequence). J gave up 4 bases and V 1 base, and 6 bases lay outside the gene matches.

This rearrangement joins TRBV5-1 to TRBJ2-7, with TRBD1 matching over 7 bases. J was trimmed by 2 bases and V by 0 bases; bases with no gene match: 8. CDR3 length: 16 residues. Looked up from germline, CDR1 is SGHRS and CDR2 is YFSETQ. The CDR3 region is CASSLASGGVTYEQYF. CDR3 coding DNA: TGCGCCAGCAGCTTGGCCTCAGGGGGAGTAACCTACGAGCAGTACTTC.

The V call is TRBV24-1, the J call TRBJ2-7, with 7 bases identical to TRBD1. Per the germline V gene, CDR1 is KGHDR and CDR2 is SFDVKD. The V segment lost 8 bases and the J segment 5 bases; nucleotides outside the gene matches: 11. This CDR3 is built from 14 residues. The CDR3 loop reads CATNSPTGTHEQYF. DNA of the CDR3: TGTGCCACCAACTCCCCGACAGGGACCCACGAGCAGTACTTC.

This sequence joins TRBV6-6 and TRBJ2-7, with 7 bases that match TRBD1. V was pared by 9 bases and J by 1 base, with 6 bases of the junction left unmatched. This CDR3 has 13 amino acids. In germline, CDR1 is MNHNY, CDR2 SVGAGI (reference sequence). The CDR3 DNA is TGTGCCAGACGTAGACAGGGATCCTACGAGCAGTACTTC. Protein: CARRRQGSYEQYF.

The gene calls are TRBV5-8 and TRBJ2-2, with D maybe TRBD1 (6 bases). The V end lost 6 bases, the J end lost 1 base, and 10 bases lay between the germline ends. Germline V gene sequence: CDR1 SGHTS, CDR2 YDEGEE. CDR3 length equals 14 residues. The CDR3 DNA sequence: TGTGCCAGCAACCTGGGACAGAACACCGGGGAGCTGTTTTTT. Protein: CASNLGQNTGELFF.

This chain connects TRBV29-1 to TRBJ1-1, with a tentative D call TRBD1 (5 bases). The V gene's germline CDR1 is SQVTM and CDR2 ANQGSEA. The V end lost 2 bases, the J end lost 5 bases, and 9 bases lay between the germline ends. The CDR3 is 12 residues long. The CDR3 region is CSVESKGTEAFF. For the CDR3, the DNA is TGCAGCGTTGAATCAAAGGGGACTGAAGCTTTCTTT.

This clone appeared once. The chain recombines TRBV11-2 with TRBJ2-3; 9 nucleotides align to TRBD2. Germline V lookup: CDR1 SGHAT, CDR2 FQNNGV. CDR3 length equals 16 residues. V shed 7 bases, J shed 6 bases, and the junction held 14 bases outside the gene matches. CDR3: CASTTRMGLASDTQYF. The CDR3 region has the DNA TGTGCCAGCACCACTAGGATGGGACTAGCTTCGGATACGCAGTATTTT.

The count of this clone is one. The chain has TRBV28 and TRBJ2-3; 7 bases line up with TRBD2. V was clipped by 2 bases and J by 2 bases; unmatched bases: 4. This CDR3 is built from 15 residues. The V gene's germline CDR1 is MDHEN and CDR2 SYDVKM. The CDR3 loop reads CASSLRGEITDTQYF. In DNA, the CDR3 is TGTGCCAGCAGTTTACGGGGGGAGATCACAGATACGCAGTATTTT.

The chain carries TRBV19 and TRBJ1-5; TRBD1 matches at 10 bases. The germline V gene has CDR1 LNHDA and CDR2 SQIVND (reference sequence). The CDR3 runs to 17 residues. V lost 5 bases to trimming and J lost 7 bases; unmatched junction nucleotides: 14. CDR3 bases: TGTGCCAGTAGTGCTCCGGGACAGGGGCCCTACGGGCAGCCCCAGCATTTT. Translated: CASSAPGQGPYGQPQHF.

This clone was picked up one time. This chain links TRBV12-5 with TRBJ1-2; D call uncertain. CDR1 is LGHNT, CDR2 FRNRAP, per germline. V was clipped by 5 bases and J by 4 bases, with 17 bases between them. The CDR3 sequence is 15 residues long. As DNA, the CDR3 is TGTGCTAGTGGTACCCCATTCGGCCCGGGCTATGGCTACACCTTC. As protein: CASGTPFGPGYGYTF.

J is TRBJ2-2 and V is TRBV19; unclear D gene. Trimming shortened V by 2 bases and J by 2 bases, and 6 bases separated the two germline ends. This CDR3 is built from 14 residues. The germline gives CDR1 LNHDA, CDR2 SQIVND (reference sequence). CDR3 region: CASSINFNTGELFF. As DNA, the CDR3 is TGTGCCAGTAGTATAAACTTCAACACCGGGGAGCTGTTTTTT.

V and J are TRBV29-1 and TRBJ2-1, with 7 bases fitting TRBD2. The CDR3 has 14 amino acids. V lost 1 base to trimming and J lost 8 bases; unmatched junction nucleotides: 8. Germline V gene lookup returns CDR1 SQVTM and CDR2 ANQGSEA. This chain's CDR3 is CSVEGGGGFYEQFF. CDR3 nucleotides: TGCAGCGTTGAAGGGGGCGGGGGTTTTTATGAGCAGTTCTTC.